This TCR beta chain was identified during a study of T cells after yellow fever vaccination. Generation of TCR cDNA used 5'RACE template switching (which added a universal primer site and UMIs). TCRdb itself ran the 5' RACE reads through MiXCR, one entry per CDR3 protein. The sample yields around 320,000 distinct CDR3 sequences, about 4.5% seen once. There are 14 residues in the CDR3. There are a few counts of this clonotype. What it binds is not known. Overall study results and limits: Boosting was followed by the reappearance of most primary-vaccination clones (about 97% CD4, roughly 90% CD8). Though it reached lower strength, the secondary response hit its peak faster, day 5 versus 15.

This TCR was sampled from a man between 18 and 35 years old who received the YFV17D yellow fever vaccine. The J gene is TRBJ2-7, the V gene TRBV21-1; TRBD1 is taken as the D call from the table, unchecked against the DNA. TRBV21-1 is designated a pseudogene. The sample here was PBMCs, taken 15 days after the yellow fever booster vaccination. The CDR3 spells CASSGSRDTYEQYV. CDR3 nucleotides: TGTGCCAGCAGCGGGTCCCGGGACACCTACGAGCAGTACGTC.